This T cell receptor beta chain was profiled in a study of metastatic and nonmetastatic thyroid tumors. Study background: Repertoires from blood and tumor or nodule tissue of malignant and benign thyroid patients were compared. Points from the study as a whole: Across blood and tumor, TCR beta diversity in malignant thyroid tumors was reportedly significantly higher than in benign nodules.

No patient had received any treatment before thyroid surgery. This clone has just a few counts. What it binds is not known. Original handling: Built for papillary thyroid cancer, a distant-metastasis classifier drew on CDR3 differences across clinicopathological groups. With MiXCR, TCRdb reprocessed the PCR reads. TCRdb's processing, not the authors', yielded these V and J calls. The sample has approximately 19,000 clones; 15% to 17% are singletons. Deletions cut 5 bases from V and 5 bases from J, with 9 bases between. Germline V gene data show CDR1 as MNHEY and CDR2 as SVGAGI. The CDR3 sequence is 13 residues long.

V is TRBV6-5 and J is TRBJ1-4; no definite D call. The sequence was obtained from a female donor with papillary thyroid cancer or a benign thyroid nodule (not recorded which). Some clones in this sample may be carry-over from other donors' samples. The sample taken for sequencing was blood. The CDR3 region has the DNA TGTGCCAGCAGTCGGGGTCAGAATGAAAAACTGTTTTTT. Its translation: CASSRGQNEKLFF.